The 28 T cell receptor beta chains presented below share a single source sample, sequenced in a study of lymphopenia after photon versus proton radiotherapy. Assay used: immunoSEQ multiplex PCR; TCRdb lists only in-frame clones, some missing. This table holds 30,000 to 40,000 clones, approximately 84% found once. Source: peripheral blood, taken from a patient treated with proton-based radiotherapy. The receptor source for this set is a woman aged 70 to 79 with pancreatic cancer.

This clone was picked up a small number of times. The chain recombines TRBV4-3 with TRBJ1-1; D not certain. There are 14 residues in the CDR3. V lost 0 bases to trimming and J lost 4 bases, with 9 bases between them. The germline CDR1 and CDR2 sequences are LGHNA and YSLEER. CDR3 amino acids: CASSQDRVSTEAFF. The DNA of the CDR3 is TGCGCCAGCAGCCAAGATCGAGTCAGCACTGAAGCTTTCTTT.

This chain links TRBV10-3 with TRBJ2-1; TRBD2 agrees at 10 bases. The CDR3 loop spans 15 amino acids. Trimming at V came to 2 bases and at J to 7 bases, leaving 5 bases not matched to a gene. CDR1 and CDR2 from the germline V gene are ENHRY and SYGVKD. CDR3 sequence: CAISETSGTDNEQFF. The DNA of the CDR3 is TGTGCCATCAGTGAGACTAGCGGGACCGATAATGAGCAGTTCTTC.

There are a few counts of this clone. This chain joins TRBV7-2 and TRBJ2-3, with TRBD2 matching 7 bases. After removal of 10 bases from V and 4 bases from J, the junction contained 11 bases not matched to a gene. Germline lookup yields CDR1 SGHTA and CDR2 FQGNSA. This CDR3 spans 14 amino acids. The CDR3 DNA reads as TGTGCCACCTCACTTGGGGGGGACCCAGATACGCAGTATTTT. Protein product: CATSLGGDPDTQYF.

The chain carries TRBV5-1 and TRBJ2-7; 9 bases map to TRBD1. Germline CDR1 is SGHRS and CDR2 is YFSETQ. After removal of 4 bases from V and 2 bases from J, the junction contained 1 base not matched to a gene. The CDR3 spans 13 residues. This CDR3 reads CASSRDRAYEQYF. CDR3 DNA sequence: TGCGCCAGCAGCCGGGACAGGGCCTACGAGCAGTACTTC. Full variable domain (rest looked up from reference TRBV5-1 and TRBJ2-7): KAGVTQTPRYLIKTRGQQVTLSCSPISGHRSVSWYQQTPGQGLQFLFEYFSETQRNKGNFPGRFSGRQFSNSRSEMNVSTLELGDSALYLCASSRDRAYEQYFGPGTRLTVT.

This chain joins TRBV7-9 and TRBJ2-7; possibly TRBD1 for D (5 bases). CDR1 is SEHNR, CDR2 FQNEAQ, per germline (reference sequence). The CDR3 totals 14 residues. V lost 3 bases and J 2 bases, leaving 11 bases between the germline ends. DNA for the CDR3: TGTGCCAGCAGCTTTGGGGCAGAGACCTACGAGCAGTACTTC. Protein sequence: CASSFGAETYEQYF.

The chain carries TRBV29-1 and TRBJ1-3, with TRBD1 identical over 7 bases. Germline loops: CDR1 SQVTM, CDR2 ANQGSEA. With V trimmed by 3 bases and J by 4 bases, 9 bases remained unmatched. The CDR3 covers 15 residues. Here the CDR3 reads CSVDGRGARGNTIYF. The CDR3 DNA reads TGCAGCGTTGACGGCAGGGGGGCGAGGGGAAACACCATATATTTT.

This clone appeared a few times. CDR3 DNA: TGTGCCAGCAGAGGGGACGCCCGGAGTCAGCCCCAGCATTTT. Protein: CASRGDARSQPQHF. The rearrangement joins TRBV6-5 to TRBJ1-5; maybe TRBD1 (5 bases). The CDR3 totals 14 residues. CDR1 and CDR2 (germline): MNHEY, SVGAGI. Trimming stripped 6 bases from V and 6 bases from J, with 15 bases between.

The rearrangement joins TRBV7-2 to TRBJ1-1; D is ambiguous. The V end lost 1 base, the J end lost 5 bases, and 14 bases lay between the germline ends. The CDR3 spans 15 residues. The germline V gene encodes CDR1 SGHTA and CDR2 FQGNSA. The CDR3 nucleotides are TGTGCCAGCAGCTTAGTCGCCATCAACCCGACTGAAGCTTTCTTT. Its protein product is CASSLVAINPTEAFF.

V gene TRBV4-2 combines with J gene TRBJ2-3; D assignment may be TRBD1 or TRBD2 (5 bases each). Germline V gives CDR1 LGHNA, CDR2 YNFKEQ. CDR3 length: 19 amino acids. Trimming removed 0 bases from V and 5 bases from J, with 24 bases in between. The CDR3 spells CASSQEDRVGRDQVDTQYF. DNA for the CDR3: TGTGCCAGCAGCCAAGAGGATAGGGTGGGACGGGATCAGGTAGATACGCAGTATTTT.

This clone came up once. This chain joins TRBV30 and TRBJ1-2; D perhaps matches TRBD1 (5 bases). Between the trimmed V and J ends, which lost 0 bases and 8 bases, there was a span of 10 bases. Germline V gene data show CDR1 as GTSNPN and CDR2 as SVGIG (reference sequence). The CDR3 contains 12 residues. CDR3 sequence: CAWSVQVVGYTF. The CDR3, as DNA: TGTGCCTGGAGTGTACAGGTGGTAGGCTACACCTTC.

The chain employs TRBV30 and TRBJ1-1; no definite D call. V was pared by 4 bases and J by 10 bases, with 19 bases between. Germline values: CDR1 GTSNPN, CDR2 SVGIG (reference sequence). The CDR3 totals 13 residues. CDR3 sequence (DNA): TGTGCCTGGACCCTACCCGGCCTTAATCGAGCTTTCTTT. Translating gives CAWTLPGLNRAFF.

The genes are TRBV19 and TRBJ2-3; 7 bases map to TRBD1. Germline V lookup: CDR1 LNHDA, CDR2 SQIVND (reference sequence). This CDR3 is 14 amino acids long. The trim removed 6 bases at V and 5 bases at J, leaving 8 bases unmatched. The CDR3 region has the DNA TGTGCCAGTAGGACCAGACAGGGAGTAGATACGCAGTATTTT. It translates to CASRTRQGVDTQYF.

The V gene is TRBV10-3, the J gene TRBJ2-3; D is uncertain. The CDR3 runs to 15 residues. Germline V lookup: CDR1 ENHRY, CDR2 SYGVKD. Trimming left V 9 bases short and J 0 bases short, with 16 bases between. This CDR3 reads CAIKMSDSSTDTQYF. Here the CDR3 DNA reads TGTGCCATTAAAATGTCAGATTCTAGCACAGATACGCAGTATTTT.

This rearrangement joins TRBV14 to TRBJ2-7, with TRBD1 matching 8 bases. This CDR3 has 12 residues. Trimming at V came to 1 base and at J to 12 bases, leaving 5 bases not matched to a gene. Germline loops: CDR1 SGHDN, CDR2 FVKESK. The DNA for the CDR3 is TGTGCCAGCAGCCAAGGAGAGACAGGGGTGTACTTC. As protein: CASSQGETGVYF.

This clone was seen only once. The sample has other DNA sequences that encode this CDR3 too. The rearrangement uses TRBV6-6 and TRBJ2-1; D remains unclear. The CDR3 has 11 amino acids. Germline CDR1 and CDR2: MNHNY and SVGAGI (reference sequence). V shed 2 bases and J shed 7 bases, with 3 bases lying between them. CDR3 nucleotide sequence: TGTGCCAGCAGTTACGGGAATGAGCAGTTCTTC. The encoded protein is CASSYGNEQFF.

The table lists this clone with a few counts. The chain couples TRBV5-1 to TRBJ2-1; tentative D call: TRBD2 (6 bases). The CDR3 totals 13 residues. Germline CDR1 and CDR2: SGHRS and YFSETQ. The V end was cut by 3 bases, the J end by 6 bases, with 10 bases between. The CDR3 nucleotides are TGCGCCAGCAGCTCGGACTATCTCAATGAGCAGTTCTTC. Translation: CASSSDYLNEQFF.

This chain links TRBV7-9 with TRBJ1-1; TRBD1 is a possible D gene (6 bases). Germline CDR1 and CDR2: SEHNR and FQNEAQ (reference sequence). CDR3 size: 17 residues. V was cut by 4 bases and J by 0 bases, with 18 bases left in between. The CDR3: CASSSDSNLLMNTEAFF. In DNA, the CDR3 is TGTGCCAGCAGCTCGGACAGCAATCTCCTTATGAACACTGAAGCTTTCTTT.

The V and J genes are TRBV12-5 and TRBJ1-2; D gene uncertain. The CDR3 runs to 12 residues. CDR1 and CDR2 from the germline V gene are LGHNT and FRNRAP. Trimming pared 3 bases from V and 13 bases from J, leaving 15 bases between. The CDR3 sequence is CASGFSSSDGTF. CDR3 nucleotide sequence: TGTGCTAGTGGTTTCTCCTCCTCAGATGGCACCTTC.

The rearrangement links TRBV7-9 to TRBJ2-7; weak D call: TRBD1 (6 bases). V shed 3 bases and J shed 3 bases, with 15 bases lying between them. Germline V gene lookup returns CDR1 SEHNR and CDR2 FQNEAQ (reference sequence). This CDR3 is 15 amino acids long. In DNA form, the CDR3 reads TGTGCCAGCAGCTTTTTCCGGGACACTGGCTACGAGCAGTACTTC. As protein: CASSFFRDTGYEQYF.

The chain links TRBV7-2 to TRBJ2-7; TRBD2 matches 16 bases. Trimming removed 5 bases from V and 6 bases from J; junction bases left unmatched: 16. The CDR3 spans 19 residues. Germline V gene data show CDR1 as SGHTA and CDR2 as FQGNSA. The CDR3 DNA follows: TGTGCCAGCAGCCCCGGTAGTCGGGGACTAGCGGGAGGGCCGTTCGAGCAGTACTTC. Residues: CASSPGSRGLAGGPFEQYF. The whole variable domain, filled in from reference TRBV7-2 and TRBJ2-7, reads GAGVSQSPSNKVTEKGKDVELRCDPISGHTALYWYRQSLGQGLEFLIYFQGNSAPDKSGLPSDRFSAERTGGSVSTLTIQRTQQEDSAVYLCASSPGSRGLAGGPFEQYFGPGTRLTVT.

This clone was recorded a few times. The chain is built from TRBV28 and TRBJ2-2; TRBD1 agrees at 11 bases. The J segment lost 4 bases and the V segment lost 6 bases, leaving 4 bases of the junction unmatched. The germline gives CDR1 MDHEN, CDR2 SYDVKM. This CDR3 spans 15 amino acids. The chain's CDR3 is CASRDRGRFTGELFF. CDR3 DNA sequence: TGTGCCAGCAGGGACAGGGGGCGCTTCACCGGGGAGCTGTTTTTT.

This clone showed up just a few times. The chain employs TRBV28 and TRBJ1-1, with TRBD1 matching over 8 bases. Trimming at V came to 8 bases and at J to 4 bases, leaving 6 bases not matched to a gene. From germline, CDR1 is MDHEN and CDR2 SYDVKM. The CDR3 consists of 13 residues. DNA of the CDR3: TGTGCCAGCGGCAGGGGGCCGAGCACTGAAGCTTTCTTT. Residues: CASGRGPSTEAFF.

CDR3 bases: TGCGCCAGCAGAGATAGAATTCTGGGAAGGATGTACTTC. As protein: CASRDRILGRMYF. The rearrangement joins TRBV10-2 to TRBJ2-7; D unclear. CDR1 is WSHSY, CDR2 SAAADI, per germline. Trimming stripped 6 bases from V and 12 bases from J, with 21 bases between. There are 13 residues in the CDR3.

The chain joins TRBV6-6 to TRBJ1-2; the D gene is possibly TRBD1 (5 bases). V lost 4 bases to trimming and J lost 7 bases, with 13 bases between them. The germline V gene encodes CDR1 MNHNY and CDR2 SVGAGI (reference sequence). The length of the CDR3 is 13 residues. For the CDR3, the DNA is TGTGCCAGCAGTTCCGGTCCTCAGGGTGGCTACACCTTC. This gives the protein CASSSGPQGGYTF.

The J gene is TRBJ1-2, the V gene TRBV2; unclear D gene. Germline V lookup: CDR1 SNHLY, CDR2 FYNNEI. CDR3 length equals 13 residues. The V gene lost 3 bases and the J gene lost 1 base, with 6 bases spanning the gap. DNA for the CDR3: TGTGCCAGCAGTGACAGGAGTAACTATGGCTACACCTTC. Its translation: CASSDRSNYGYTF.

This chain connects TRBV4-1 to TRBJ1-2; D perhaps matches TRBD1 (6 bases). Per germline, CDR1 MGHRA and CDR2 YSYEKL. The V end lost 5 bases, the J end lost 2 bases, and 9 bases lay between the germline ends. The CDR3 loop spans 13 amino acids. CDR3 region: CASSYQGNYGYTF. DNA of the CDR3: TGCGCCAGCAGCTACCAGGGGAACTATGGCTACACCTTC.

This rearrangement joins TRBV5-4 to TRBJ1-2; D call uncertain. Germline V gene lookup returns CDR1 SGHNT and CDR2 YYREEE (reference sequence). The V gene lost 0 bases and the J gene lost 2 bases, with 8 bases spanning the gap. The length of the CDR3 is 14 residues. The CDR3 DNA reads TGTGCCAGCAGCTTGGGTTCAGGAAACTATGGCTACACCTTC. Translation: CASSLGSGNYGYTF.

The genes are TRBV25-1 and TRBJ2-1; 7 bases match TRBD2. The CDR3 totals 13 residues. The germline V gene encodes CDR1 MGHDK and CDR2 SYGVNS. J lost 1 base, V lost 7 bases, and 1 base had no gene match. CDR3 loop: CASMGGSYNEQFF. CDR3 coding DNA: TGTGCCAGCATGGGGGGGTCCTACAATGAGCAGTTCTTC.